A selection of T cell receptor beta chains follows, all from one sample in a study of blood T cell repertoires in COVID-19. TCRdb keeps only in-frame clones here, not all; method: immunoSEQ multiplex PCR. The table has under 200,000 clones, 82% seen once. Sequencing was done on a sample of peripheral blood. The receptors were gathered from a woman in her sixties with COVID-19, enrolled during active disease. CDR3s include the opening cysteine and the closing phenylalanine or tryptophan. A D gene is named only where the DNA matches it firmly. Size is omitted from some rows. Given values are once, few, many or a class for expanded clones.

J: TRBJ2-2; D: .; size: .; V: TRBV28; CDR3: CASSLLGGSVTGELFF; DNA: TGTGCCAGCAGTTTACTCGGGGGAAGTGTCACCGGGGAGCTGTTTTTT
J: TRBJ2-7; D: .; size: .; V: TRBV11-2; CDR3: CASSLNPQNRPSYEQYF; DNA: TGTGCCAGCAGCTTAAACCCACAAAACAGACCGAGTTACGAGCAGTACTTC
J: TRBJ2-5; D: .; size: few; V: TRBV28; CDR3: CASSSKKTRQETQYF; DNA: TGTGCCAGCAGTTCCAAAAAGACTCGCCAGGAGACCCAGTACTTC
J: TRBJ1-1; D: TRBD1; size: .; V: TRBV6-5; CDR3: CASRGGLPNTEAFF; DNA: TGTGCCAGCAGAGGGGGCCTCCCGAACACTGAAGCTTTCTTT
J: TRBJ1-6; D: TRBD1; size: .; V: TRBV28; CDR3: CASSLVGGQGSSPLHF; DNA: TGTGCCAGCAGTTTAGTTGGAGGACAGGGGTCTTCACCCCTCCACTTT
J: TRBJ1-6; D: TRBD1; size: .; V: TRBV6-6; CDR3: CASRRQGLQGSNSPLHF; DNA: TGTGCCAGCAGACGACAGGGACTACAAGGTTCTAATTCACCCCTCCACTTT
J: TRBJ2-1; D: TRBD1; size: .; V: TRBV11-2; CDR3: CASSPTGGARNEQFF; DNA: TGTGCCAGCAGCCCAACAGGGGGCGCAAGGAATGAGCAGTTCTTC
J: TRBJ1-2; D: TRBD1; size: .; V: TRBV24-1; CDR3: CATSDPRQGDYGYTF; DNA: TGTGCCACCAGTGACCCCCGACAGGGCGACTATGGCTACACCTTC
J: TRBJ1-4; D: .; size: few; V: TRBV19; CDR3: CASSPRQMWTTNEKLFF; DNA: TGTGCCAGTAGTCCCCGACAGATGTGGACGACTAATGAAAAACTGTTTTTT
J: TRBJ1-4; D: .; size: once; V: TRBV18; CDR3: CASSLRQDLTNEKLFF; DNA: TGTGCCAGCTCACTGCGTCAGGACTTAACTAATGAAAAACTGTTTTTT
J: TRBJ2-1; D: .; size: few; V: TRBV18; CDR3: CASSPLPGGNPAGVEQFF; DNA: TGTGCCAGCTCCCCCCTCCCAGGGGGCAACCCGGCGGGAGTTGAGCAGTTCTTC
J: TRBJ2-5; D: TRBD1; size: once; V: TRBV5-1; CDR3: CASSLARGSQETQYF; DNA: TGCGCCAGCAGCTTGGCCAGGGGGTCCCAAGAGACCCAGTACTTC
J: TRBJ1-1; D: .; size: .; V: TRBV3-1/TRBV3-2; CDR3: CASSIRGADTEAFF; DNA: TGTGCCAGCTCAATCCGGGGGGCGGACACTGAAGCTTTCTTT
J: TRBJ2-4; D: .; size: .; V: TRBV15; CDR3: CATSRERGTGLKNIQYF; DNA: TGTGCCACCAGCAGAGAGAGAGGGACGGGACTCAAAAACATTCAGTACTTC
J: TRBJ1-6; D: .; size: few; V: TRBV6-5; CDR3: CASSYSNPLNSPLHF; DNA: TGTGCCAGCAGTTACTCGAATCCCCTAAATTCACCCCTCCACTTT
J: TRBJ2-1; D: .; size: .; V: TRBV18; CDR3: CASSPLSRGANNEQFF; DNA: TGTGCCAGCTCACCACTTTCCCGGGGGGCTAACAATGAGCAGTTCTTC
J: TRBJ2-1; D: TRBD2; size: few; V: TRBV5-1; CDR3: CASSSNSGVRLDNEQFF; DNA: TGCGCCAGCAGCTCTAACAGCGGGGTACGATTAGACAATGAGCAGTTCTTC
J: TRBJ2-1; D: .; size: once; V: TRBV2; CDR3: CASLNPRDNEQFF; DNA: TGTGCCAGCCTGAACCCGAGGGACAATGAGCAGTTCTTC
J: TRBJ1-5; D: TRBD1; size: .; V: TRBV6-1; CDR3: CASSDPWTGDQPQHF; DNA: TGTGCCAGCAGTGATCCTTGGACAGGGGATCAGCCCCAGCATTTT
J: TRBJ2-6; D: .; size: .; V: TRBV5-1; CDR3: CASSTAGTGANVLTF; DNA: TGCGCCAGCAGCACCGCAGGGACTGGGGCCAACGTCCTGACTTTC
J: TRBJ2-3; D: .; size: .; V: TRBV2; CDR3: CASRGDLTDTQYF; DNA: TGTGCCAGCAGGGGGGACTTGACAGATACGCAGTATTTT
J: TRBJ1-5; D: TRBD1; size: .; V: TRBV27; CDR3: CASSFPRDRPHQPQHF; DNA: TGTGCCAGCAGTTTCCCCCGGGACAGGCCCCATCAGCCCCAGCATTTT
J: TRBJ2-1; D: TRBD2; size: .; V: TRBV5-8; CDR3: CASSLGLAGEAEQFF; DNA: TGTGCCAGCAGCTTGGGGCTAGCGGGAGAAGCTGAGCAGTTCTTC
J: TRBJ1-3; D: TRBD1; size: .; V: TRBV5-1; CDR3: CASSPTGMSGNTIYF; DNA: TGCGCCAGCTCCCCGACAGGGATGTCTGGAAACACCATATATTTT
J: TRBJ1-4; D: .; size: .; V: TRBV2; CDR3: CASRTGRGNEKLFF; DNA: TGTGCCAGCAGAACGGGCCGAGGGAATGAAAAACTGTTTTTT
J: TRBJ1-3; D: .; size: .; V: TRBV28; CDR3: CASSLGRGRGLSGNTIYF; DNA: TGTGCCAGCAGTTTAGGCCGAGGTAGGGGGTTATCTGGAAACACCATATATTTT
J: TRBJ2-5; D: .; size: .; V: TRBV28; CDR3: CASTSQAERETQYF; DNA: TGTGCCAGCACCAGCCAGGCAGAACGGGAGACCCAGTACTTC
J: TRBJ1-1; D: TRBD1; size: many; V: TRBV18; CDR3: CASGTGDPTGNPF; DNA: TGTGCCAGCGGAACGGGGGACCCGACAGGGAACCCGTTT
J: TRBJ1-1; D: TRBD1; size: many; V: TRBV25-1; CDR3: CASSTQGFDYRGTEAFF; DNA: TGTGCCAGTAGCACCCAGGGATTTGATTACAGGGGCACTGAAGCTTTCTTT
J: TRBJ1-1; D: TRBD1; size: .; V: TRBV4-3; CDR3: CASSQVQGAGTEAFF; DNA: TGCGCCAGCAGCCAAGTCCAGGGGGCTGGGACTGAAGCTTTCTTT
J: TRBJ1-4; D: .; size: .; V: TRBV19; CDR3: CASSAWTATNEKLFF; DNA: TGTGCCAGTAGTGCTTGGACAGCAACTAATGAAAAACTGTTTTTT
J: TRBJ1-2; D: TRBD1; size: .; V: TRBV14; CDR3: CASSQVQGNDGYTF; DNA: TGTGCCAGCAGCCAGGTACAGGGGAATGATGGCTACACCTTC
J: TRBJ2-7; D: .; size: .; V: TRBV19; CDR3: CASSISVAYEQYF; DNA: TGTGCCAGTAGTATATCCGTAGCCTACGAGCAGTACTTC
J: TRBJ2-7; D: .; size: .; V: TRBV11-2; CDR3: CASGTDGASYEQYF; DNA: TGTGCCAGCGGAACCGACGGAGCCTCCTACGAGCAGTACTTC
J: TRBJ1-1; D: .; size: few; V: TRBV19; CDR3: CASTQGSPRNTEAFF; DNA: TGTGCCAGTACCCAGGGATCCCCGAGGAACACTGAAGCTTTCTTT
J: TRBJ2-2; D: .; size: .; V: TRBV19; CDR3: CASSIYSGQRNTGELFF; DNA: TGTGCCAGTAGTATCTATAGCGGACAACGGAACACCGGGGAGCTGTTTTTT